This T cell receptor (beta chain) was recovered during a study of CD8+CD57+ T cells in acquired aplastic anemia. The wider study: Sorted CD4+ plus CD8+ cells gave DNA averaging about 3.2 ug. Study-level findings and limits: Between patients and controls, around 30 CD8+ CDR3 sequences were found in common.

The CDR3 covers 14 residues. CDR1 and CDR2 (germline): ENHRY, SYGVKD. V lost 0 bases and J 5 bases, leaving 8 bases between the germline ends. Both TCR beta VDJ combination and CDR3 sequence profiling were carried out. Genomic DNA was the template for this profiling. TCRdb called the reads again in MiXCR, with one record for every CDR3 protein. This sample has under 350,000 distinct CDR3 sequences, with about three fifths found just once. This clonotype was counted at least ten times. No antigen is known for it. Those patients picked for sequencing had displayed CD8+CD57+ cell expansion on flow cytometry.

Sequencing used sorted CD4+, CD8+, or CD8+CD57+ T cells (not recorded which) from PBMCs. The receptor was derived from a human donor with aplastic anemia. The rearrangement links TRBV10-3 to TRBJ1-5; D not resolved. CDR3 DNA sequence: TGTGCCATCAGTGAGTCTAGTCGTGATCAGCCCCAGCATTTT. Amino acid sequence: CAISESSRDQPQHF.